This T cell receptor beta chain was captured by sequencing in a study of T cells in Graves' hyperthyroidism and ophthalmopathy. This clonotype was seen once. No progression to ophthalmopathy during 18 months of follow-up defined stable disease. There were TCR beta CDR3 regions amplified from RNA transcripts. A first-round RT-PCR of the TCR CDR3 used the HTBI primer set. TCRdb re-analysed the multiplex PCR reads in MiXCR, keeping a single row per CDR3 protein. The sample includes about 400,000 distinct CDR3 sequences, 15% to 17% of them seen just once. The junction had 13 bases not matched to a gene; V was cut back by 2 bases and J by 7 bases. In germline, CDR1 is MNHEY, CDR2 SVGEGT. CDR3 length equals 16 residues.

V usage is TRBV6-2 or TRBV6-3 and J usage is TRBJ2-7, with 8 nucleotides matching TRBD1. The sequenced material came from blood. This clonotype originated in a woman younger than 30 with Graves' hyperthyroidism. The CDR3 sequence: CASSYRPRQGPGEQYF. In nucleotides, the CDR3 is TGTGCCAGCAGTTACAGACCTAGACAGGGGCCGGGAGAGCAGTACTTC.